This T cell receptor (beta chain) was retrieved from a study of blood T cell repertoires in COVID-19. The wider study: The cDNA or gDNA used as material had been derived from T cells, B-cell-depleted T cells, or PBMCs.

Enrolled through a virtual design, the participants were between roughly 18 and 95 years of age and came from about two dozen US areas. Researchers sorted participants into cohorts using their self-reported clinical history. All recovered Cohort 3 donors got two negative PCRs, got clearance, or saw symptom resolution. The length of the CDR3 is 16 residues. V was cut by 2 bases and J by 7 bases, with 20 bases left in between. Germline V lookup: CDR1 SGHRS, CDR2 YFSETQ. This table comes from immunoSEQ multiplex PCR, and its TCRdb copy is limited to in-frame clones, with some not included. This repertoire shows about 310,000 clones, about 89% found once; its top ten account for over 8%.

The chain uses TRBV5-1 and TRBJ2-3; tentatively, D is TRBD1 (5 bases). The TCR originated in a woman aged 40 to 50 who had recovered from COVID-19. Sequencing was done on a sample of PBMCs or T cells enriched from blood (not recorded which). The CDR3 DNA sequence: TGCGCCAGCAGCTTAGAGCCCCAGGGTCCCTCACATACGCAGTATTTT. It encodes CASSLEPQGPSHTQYF. The full variable domain, its missing parts supplied by reference TRBV5-1 and TRBJ2-3, is KAGVTQTPRYLIKTRGQQVTLSCSPISGHRSVSWYQQTPGQGLQFLFEYFSETQRNKGNFPGRFSGRQFSNSRSEMNVSTLELGDSALYLCASSLEPQGPSHTQYFGPGTRLTVL.